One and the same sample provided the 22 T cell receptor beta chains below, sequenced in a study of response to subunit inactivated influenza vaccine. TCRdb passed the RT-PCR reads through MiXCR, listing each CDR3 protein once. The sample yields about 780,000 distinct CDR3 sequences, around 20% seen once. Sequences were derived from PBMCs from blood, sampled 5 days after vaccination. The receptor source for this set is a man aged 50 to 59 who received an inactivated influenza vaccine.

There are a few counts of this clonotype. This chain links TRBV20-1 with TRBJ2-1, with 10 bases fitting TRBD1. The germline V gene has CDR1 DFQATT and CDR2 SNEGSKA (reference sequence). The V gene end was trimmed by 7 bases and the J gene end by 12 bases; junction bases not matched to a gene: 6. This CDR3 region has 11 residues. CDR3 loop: CSGPDRGWQFF. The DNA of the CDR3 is TGCAGTGGCCCGGACAGGGGGTGGCAGTTCTTC.

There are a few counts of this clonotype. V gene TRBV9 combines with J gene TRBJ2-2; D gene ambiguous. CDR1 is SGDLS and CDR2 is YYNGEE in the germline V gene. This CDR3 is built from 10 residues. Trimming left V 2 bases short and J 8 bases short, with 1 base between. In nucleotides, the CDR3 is TGTGCCAGCAGCGTGGGGGAGCTGTTTTTT. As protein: CASSVGELFF.

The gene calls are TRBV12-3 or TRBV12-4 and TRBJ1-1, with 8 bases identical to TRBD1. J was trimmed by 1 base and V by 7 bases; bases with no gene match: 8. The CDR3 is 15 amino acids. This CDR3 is CASIDRGGENTEAFF. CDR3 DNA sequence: TGTGCCAGCATTGACAGGGGTGGTGAGAACACTGAAGCTTTCTTT.

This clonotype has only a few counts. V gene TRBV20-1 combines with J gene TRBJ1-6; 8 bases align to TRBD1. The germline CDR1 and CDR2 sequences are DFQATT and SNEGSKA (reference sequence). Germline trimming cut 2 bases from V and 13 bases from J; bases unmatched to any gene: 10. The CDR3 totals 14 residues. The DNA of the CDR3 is TGCAGTGCTAGAACCGACAGGGGATTTGGGCCCCTCCACTTT. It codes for CSARTDRGFGPLHF.

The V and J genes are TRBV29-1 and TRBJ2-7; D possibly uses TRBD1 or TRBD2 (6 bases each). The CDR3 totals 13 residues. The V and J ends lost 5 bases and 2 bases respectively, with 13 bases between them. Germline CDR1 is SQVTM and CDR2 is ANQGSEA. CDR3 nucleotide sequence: TGCAGCGTTATGAGGGGGGCTCCCTACGAGCAGTACTTC. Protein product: CSVMRGAPYEQYF.

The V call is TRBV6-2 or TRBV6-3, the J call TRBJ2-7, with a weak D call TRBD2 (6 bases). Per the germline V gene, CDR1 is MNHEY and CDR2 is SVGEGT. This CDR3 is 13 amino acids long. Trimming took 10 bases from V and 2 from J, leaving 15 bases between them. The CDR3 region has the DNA TGTGCCACCCAGACGGGACTTGCCTACGAGCAGTACTTC. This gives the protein CATQTGLAYEQYF.

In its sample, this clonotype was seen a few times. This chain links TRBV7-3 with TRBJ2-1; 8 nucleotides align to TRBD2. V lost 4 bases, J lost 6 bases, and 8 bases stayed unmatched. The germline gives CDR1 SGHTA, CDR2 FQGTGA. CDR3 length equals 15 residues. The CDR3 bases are TGTGCCAGCAGCTCAACCGGGACTAGTTTCAATGAGCAGTTCTTC. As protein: CASSSTGTSFNEQFF.

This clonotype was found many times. CDR3 bases: TGTGCCAGCAGTTTCCAATTAGGACTCTCCTACGAGCAGTACTTC. This translates into CASSFQLGLSYEQYF. The chain couples TRBV12-3 or TRBV12-4 to TRBJ2-7, with TRBD2 as a possible D gene (5 bases). V was shortened by 3 bases and J by 0 bases, with 12 bases between the two germline ends. CDR3 length: 15 amino acids.

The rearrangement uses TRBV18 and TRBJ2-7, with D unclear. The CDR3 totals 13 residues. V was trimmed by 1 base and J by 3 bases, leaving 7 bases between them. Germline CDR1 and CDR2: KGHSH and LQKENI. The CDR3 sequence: CASSPQGNYEQYF. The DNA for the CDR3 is TGTGCCAGCTCACCACAGGGCAACTACGAGCAGTACTTC.

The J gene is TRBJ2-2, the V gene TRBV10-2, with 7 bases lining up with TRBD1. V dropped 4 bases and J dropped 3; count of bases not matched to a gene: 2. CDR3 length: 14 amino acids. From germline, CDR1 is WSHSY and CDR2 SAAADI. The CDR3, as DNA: TGCGCCAGCAGTGGACAGGGTTACACCGGGGAGCTGTTTTTT. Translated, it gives CASSGQGYTGELFF.

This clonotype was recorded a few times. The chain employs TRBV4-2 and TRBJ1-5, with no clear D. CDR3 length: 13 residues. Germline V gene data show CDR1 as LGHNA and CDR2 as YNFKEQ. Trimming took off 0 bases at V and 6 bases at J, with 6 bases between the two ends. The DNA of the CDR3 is TGTGCCAGCAGCCAAGATCTTAGTCAGCCCCAGCATTTT. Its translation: CASSQDLSQPQHF.

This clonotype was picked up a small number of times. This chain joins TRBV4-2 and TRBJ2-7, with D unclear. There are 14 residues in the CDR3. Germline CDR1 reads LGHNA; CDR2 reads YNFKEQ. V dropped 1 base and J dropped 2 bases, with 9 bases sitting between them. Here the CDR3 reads CASSQGTRPYEQYF. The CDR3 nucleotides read TGTGCCAGCAGCCAAGGGACCCGGCCCTACGAGCAGTACTTC.

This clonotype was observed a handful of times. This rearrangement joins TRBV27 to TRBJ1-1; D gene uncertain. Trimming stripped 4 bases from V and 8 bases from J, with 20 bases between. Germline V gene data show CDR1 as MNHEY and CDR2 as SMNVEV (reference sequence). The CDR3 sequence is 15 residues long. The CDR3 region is CASSYSGYGVPEAFF. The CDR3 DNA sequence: TGTGCCAGCAGTTATAGTGGGTACGGGGTTCCGGAAGCTTTCTTT.

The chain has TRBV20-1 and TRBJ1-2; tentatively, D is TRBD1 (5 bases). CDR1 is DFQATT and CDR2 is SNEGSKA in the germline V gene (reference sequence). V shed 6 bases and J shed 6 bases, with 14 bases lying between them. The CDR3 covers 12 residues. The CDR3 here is CSAGPTENGYTF. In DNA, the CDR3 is TGCAGTGCGGGACCTACCGAGAATGGCTACACCTTC.

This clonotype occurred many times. The CDR3 sequence is CASSVGQGTGELFF. The CDR3 DNA follows: TGTGCCAGCAGTGTCGGACAGGGCACCGGGGAGCTGTTTTTT. The genes are TRBV6-1 and TRBJ2-2, with 8 bases matching TRBD1. With V trimmed by 4 bases and J by 4 bases, 2 bases remained unmatched. The CDR3 is made up of 14 amino acids. Germline V gives CDR1 MNHNS, CDR2 SASEGT.

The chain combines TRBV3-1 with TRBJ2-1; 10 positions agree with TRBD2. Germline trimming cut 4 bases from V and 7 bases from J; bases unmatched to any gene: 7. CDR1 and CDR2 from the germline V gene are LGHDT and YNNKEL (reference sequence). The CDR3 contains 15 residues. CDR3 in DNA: TGTGCCAGCAGCCTGAGCGGGGGGGCGGAAAATGAGCAGTTCTTC. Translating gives CASSLSGGAENEQFF.

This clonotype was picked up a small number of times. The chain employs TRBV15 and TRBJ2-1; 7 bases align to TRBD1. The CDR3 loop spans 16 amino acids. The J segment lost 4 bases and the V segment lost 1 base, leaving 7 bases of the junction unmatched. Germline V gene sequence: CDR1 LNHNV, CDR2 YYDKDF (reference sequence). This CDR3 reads CATSRGAGTAYNEQFF. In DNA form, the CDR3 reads TGTGCCACCAGCAGAGGGGCCGGGACAGCATACAATGAGCAGTTCTTC.

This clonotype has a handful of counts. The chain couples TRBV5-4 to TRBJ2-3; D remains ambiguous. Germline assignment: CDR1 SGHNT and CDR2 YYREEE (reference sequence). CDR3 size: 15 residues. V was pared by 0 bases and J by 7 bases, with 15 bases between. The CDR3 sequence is CASSLDGVNKHTQYF. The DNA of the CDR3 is TGTGCCAGCAGCTTGGATGGGGTAAACAAGCATACGCAGTATTTT.

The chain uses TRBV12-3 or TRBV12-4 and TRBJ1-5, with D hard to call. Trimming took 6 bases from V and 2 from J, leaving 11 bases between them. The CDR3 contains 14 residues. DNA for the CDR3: TGTGCCAGCAGCTGGGATTTCGGCAATCAGCCCCAGCATTTT. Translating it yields CASSWDFGNQPQHF.

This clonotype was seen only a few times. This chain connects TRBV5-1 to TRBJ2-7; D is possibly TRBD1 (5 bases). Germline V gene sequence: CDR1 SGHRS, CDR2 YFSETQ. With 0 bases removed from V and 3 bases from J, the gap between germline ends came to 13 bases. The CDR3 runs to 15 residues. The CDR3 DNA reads TGCGCCAGCAGCTTGGACCAGGGAACCGGCTACGAGCAGTACTTC. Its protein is CASSLDQGTGYEQYF.

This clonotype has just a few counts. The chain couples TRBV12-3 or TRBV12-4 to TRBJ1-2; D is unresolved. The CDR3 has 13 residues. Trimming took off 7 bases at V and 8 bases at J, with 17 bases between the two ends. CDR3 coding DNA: TGTGCCAGCACCCCACGGGCAGGAGGGGGCTACACCTTC. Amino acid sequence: CASTPRAGGGYTF.

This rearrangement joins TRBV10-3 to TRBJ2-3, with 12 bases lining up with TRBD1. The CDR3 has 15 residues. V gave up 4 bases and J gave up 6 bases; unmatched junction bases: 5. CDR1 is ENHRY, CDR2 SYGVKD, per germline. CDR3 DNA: TGTGCCATCAGTGGATGGGACAGGGGGCCCGATACGCAGTATTTT. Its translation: CAISGWDRGPDTQYF.